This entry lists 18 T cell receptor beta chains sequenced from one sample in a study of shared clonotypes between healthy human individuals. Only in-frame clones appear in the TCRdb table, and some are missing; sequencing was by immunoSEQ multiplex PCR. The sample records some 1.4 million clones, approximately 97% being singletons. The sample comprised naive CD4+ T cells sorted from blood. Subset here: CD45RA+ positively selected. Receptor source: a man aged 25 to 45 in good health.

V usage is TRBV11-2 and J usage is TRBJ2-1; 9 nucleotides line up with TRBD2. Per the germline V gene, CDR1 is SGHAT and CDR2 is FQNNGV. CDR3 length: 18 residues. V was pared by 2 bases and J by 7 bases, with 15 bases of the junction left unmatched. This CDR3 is CASSLRGRAGELLNEQFF. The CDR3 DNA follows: TGTGCCAGCAGCTTACGCGGGAGGGCCGGTGAGTTGTTAAATGAGCAGTTCTTC.

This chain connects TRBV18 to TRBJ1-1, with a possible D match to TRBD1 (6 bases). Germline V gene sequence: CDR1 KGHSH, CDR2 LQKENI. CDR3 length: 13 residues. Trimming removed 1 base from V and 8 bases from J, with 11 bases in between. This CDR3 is CASSPRGTGEAFF. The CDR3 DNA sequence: TGTGCCAGCTCACCACGCGGCACAGGGGAAGCTTTCTTT.

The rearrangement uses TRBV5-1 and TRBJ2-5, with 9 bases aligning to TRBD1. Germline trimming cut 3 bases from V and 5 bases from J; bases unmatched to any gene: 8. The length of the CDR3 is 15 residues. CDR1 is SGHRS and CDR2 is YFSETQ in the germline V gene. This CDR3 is CASSYVPGQGETQYF. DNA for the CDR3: TGCGCCAGCAGCTATGTCCCGGGACAGGGTGAGACCCAGTACTTC.

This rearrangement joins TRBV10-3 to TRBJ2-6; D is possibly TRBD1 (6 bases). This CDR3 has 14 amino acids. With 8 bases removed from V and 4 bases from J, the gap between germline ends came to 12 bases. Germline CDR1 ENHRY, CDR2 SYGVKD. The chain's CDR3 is CAIGKGEGANVLTF. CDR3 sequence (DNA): TGTGCCATCGGAAAGGGGGAAGGGGCCAACGTCCTGACTTTC.

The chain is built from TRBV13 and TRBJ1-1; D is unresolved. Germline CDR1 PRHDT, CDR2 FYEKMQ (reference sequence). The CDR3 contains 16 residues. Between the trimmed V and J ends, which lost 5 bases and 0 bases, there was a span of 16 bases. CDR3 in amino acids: CASSRPSGRMNTEAFF. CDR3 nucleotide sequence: TGTGCCAGCAGCCGTCCTTCCGGACGGATGAACACTGAAGCTTTCTTT.

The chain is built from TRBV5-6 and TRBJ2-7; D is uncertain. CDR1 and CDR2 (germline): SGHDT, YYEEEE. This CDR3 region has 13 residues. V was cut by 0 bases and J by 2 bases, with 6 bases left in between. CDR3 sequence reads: CASSLALPYEQYF. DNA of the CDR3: TGTGCCAGCAGCTTGGCTCTTCCCTACGAGCAGTACTTC.

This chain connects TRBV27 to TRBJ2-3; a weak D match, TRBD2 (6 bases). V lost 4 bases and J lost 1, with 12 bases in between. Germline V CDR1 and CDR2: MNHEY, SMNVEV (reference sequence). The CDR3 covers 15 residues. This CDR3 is CASSYAGPRTDTQYF. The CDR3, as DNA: TGTGCCAGCAGTTACGCGGGGCCCCGCACAGATACGCAGTATTTT.

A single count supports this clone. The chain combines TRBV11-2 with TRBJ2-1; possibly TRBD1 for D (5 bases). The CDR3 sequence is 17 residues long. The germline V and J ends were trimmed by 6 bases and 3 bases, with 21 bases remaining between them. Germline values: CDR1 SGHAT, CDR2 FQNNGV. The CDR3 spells CASSLQVKGRRYNEQFF. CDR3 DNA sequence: TGTGCCAGCAGTCTACAGGTGAAGGGAAGGCGCTACAATGAGCAGTTCTTC.

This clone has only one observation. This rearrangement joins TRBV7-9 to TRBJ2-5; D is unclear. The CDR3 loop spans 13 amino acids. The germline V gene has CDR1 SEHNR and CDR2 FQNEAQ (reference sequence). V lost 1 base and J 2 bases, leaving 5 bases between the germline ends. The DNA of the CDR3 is TGTGCCAGCAGCTTAGGGGGTCAAGAGACCCAGTACTTC. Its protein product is CASSLGGQETQYF.

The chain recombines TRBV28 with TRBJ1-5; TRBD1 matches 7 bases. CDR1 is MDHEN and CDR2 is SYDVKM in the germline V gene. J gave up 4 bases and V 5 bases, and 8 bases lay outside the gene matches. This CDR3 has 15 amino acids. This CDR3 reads CASSLLQGNNQPQHF. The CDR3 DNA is TGTGCCAGCAGTCTCCTACAGGGGAATAATCAGCCCCAGCATTTT. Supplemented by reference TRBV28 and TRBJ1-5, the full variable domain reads DVKVTQSSRYLVKRTGEKVFLECVQDMDHENMFWYRQDPGLGLRLIYFSYDVKMKEKGDIPEGYSVSREKKERFSLILESASTNQTSMYLCASSLLQGNNQPQHFGDGTRLSIL.

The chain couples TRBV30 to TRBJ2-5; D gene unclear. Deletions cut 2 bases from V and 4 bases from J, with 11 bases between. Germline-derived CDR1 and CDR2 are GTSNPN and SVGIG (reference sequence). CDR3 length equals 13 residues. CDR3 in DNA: TGTGCCTGGAGTTTCACCGTACGAGAGACCCAGTACTTC. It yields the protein CAWSFTVRETQYF.

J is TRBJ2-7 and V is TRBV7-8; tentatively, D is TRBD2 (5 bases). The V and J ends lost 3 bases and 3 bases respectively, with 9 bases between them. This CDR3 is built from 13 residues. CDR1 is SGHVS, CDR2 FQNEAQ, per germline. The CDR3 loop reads CASSFERHYEQYF. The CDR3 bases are TGTGCCAGCAGCTTCGAGCGGCACTACGAGCAGTACTTC.

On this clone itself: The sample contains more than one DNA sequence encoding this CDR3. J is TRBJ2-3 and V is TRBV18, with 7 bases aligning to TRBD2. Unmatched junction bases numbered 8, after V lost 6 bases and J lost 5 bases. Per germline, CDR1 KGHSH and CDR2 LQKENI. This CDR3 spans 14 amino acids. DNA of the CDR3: TGTGCCAGCTCCCCTGGGCCGGGGGGAGATACGCAGTATTTT. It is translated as CASSPGPGGDTQYF.

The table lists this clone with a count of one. The CDR3 here is CASLKRGTGELFF. CDR3 in DNA: TGCGCCAGCCTAAAACGGGGGACCGGGGAGCTGTTTTTT. The chain recombines TRBV10-2 with TRBJ2-2; TRBD2 is a possible D gene (6 bases). Trimming removed 8 bases at V and 5 bases at J, with 12 bases between. CDR1 is WSHSY and CDR2 is SAAADI in the germline V gene. The CDR3 totals 13 residues.

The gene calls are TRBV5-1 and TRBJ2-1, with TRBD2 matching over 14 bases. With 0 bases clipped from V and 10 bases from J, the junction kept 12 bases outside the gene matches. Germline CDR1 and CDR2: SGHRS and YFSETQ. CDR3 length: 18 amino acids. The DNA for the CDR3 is TGCGCCAGCAGCTTGGTTGCGTCGGGACTAGCGGGAGTACGCGAGCAGTTCTTC. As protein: CASSLVASGLAGVREQFF.

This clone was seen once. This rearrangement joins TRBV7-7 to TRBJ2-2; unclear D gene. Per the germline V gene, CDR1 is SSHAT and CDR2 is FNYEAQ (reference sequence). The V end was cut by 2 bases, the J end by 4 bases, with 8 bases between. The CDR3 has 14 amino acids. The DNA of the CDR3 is TGTGCCAGCAGCTTAAACGTGGGCACCGGGGAGCTGTTTTTT. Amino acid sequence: CASSLNVGTGELFF. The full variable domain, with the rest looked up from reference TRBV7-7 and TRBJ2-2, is GAGVSQSPRYKVTKRGQDVTLRCDPISSHATLYWYQQALGQGPEFLTYFNYEAQPDKSGLPSDRFSAERPEGSISTLTIQRTEQRDSAMYRCASSLNVGTGELFFGEGSRLTVL.

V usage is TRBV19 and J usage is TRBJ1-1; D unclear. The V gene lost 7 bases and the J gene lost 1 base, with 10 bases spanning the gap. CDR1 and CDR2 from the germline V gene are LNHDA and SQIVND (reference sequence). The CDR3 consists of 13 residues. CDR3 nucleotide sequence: TGTGCCAGTACTTCGACGGCGAACACTGAAGCTTTCTTT. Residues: CASTSTANTEAFF.

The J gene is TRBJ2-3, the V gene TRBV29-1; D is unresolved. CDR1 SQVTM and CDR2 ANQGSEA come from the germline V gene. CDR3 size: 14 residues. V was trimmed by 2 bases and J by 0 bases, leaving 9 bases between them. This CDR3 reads CSVEFESSTDTQYF. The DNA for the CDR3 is TGCAGCGTTGAATTTGAAAGTAGCACAGATACGCAGTATTTT.